A selection of T cell receptor beta chains follows, all from one sample in a study of T-cell reconstitution after alpha-beta-depleted transplantation in children. TCRdb re-called the PCR reads through MiXCR, storing one row per CDR3 protein. The profile shows approximately 430,000 distinct CDR3 sequences, roughly 15% of them singletons. This specimen was PBMCs, mostly from graft donor cells, taken 360 days after TCRalphabeta/CD19-depleted stem cell transplant. The receptors were sampled from a boy in the first two years of life who had a stem cell transplant for Wiskott-Aldrich syndrome, so the T cells may come from the graft donor. Both conserved end residues are part of each CDR3. Each record gives: D gene, J gene, V gene, clone size, CDR3 DNA, CDR3 protein. D genes are given only for firm matches. Clone size is stated in some rows and not others, as once, few, many or a class when expanded.

D gene: TRBD2
J gene: TRBJ2-1
V gene: TRBV11-2
clone size: -
CDR3 DNA: TGTGCCAGCAGCAACCGTCCCGGGACCCCGGGACTAGCGGGCAATGAGCAGTTCTTC
CDR3 protein: CASSNRPGTPGLAGNEQFF

D gene: TRBD1
J gene: TRBJ1-5
V gene: TRBV4-1
clone size: many
CDR3 DNA: TGCGCCAGCAGCCAAGTTTGGACAGGGCCAAATCAGCCCCAGCATTTT
CDR3 protein: CASSQVWTGPNQPQHF

D gene: -
J gene: TRBJ2-7
V gene: TRBV7-8
clone size: -
CDR3 DNA: TGTGCCAGCAGCTTACATCCGGAACCCTACGAGCAGTACTTC
CDR3 protein: CASSLHPEPYEQYF

D gene: TRBD1
J gene: TRBJ2-7
V gene: TRBV10-3
clone size: few
CDR3 DNA: TGTGCCATCAGCCTGGGACAGGGTGACGACGAGCAGTACTTC
CDR3 protein: CAISLGQGDDEQYF

D gene: TRBD1
J gene: TRBJ1-5
V gene: TRBV28
clone size: -
CDR3 DNA: TGTGCCAGCAGTCAAAACCGGGACAGGGCCCAGCCCCAGCATTTT
CDR3 protein: CASSQNRDRAQPQHF

D gene: -
J gene: TRBJ2-7
V gene: TRBV20-1
clone size: -
CDR3 DNA: TGCAGTGCTAGAGATCGGGTGAGGGGAGTCTACGAGCAGTACTTC
CDR3 protein: CSARDRVRGVYEQYF

D gene: TRBD2
J gene: TRBJ2-2
V gene: TRBV12-3/TRBV12-4
clone size: many
CDR3 DNA: TGTGCCAGCAGCGTCCGGGCGGGGGCCGGGGAGCTGTTTTTT
CDR3 protein: CASSVRAGAGELFF

D gene: TRBD1
J gene: TRBJ2-4
V gene: TRBV24-1
clone size: few
CDR3 DNA: TGTGCCACCAGTGATCCCGGGACAGGGGCAACCATTCAGTACTTC
CDR3 protein: CATSDPGTGATIQYF

D gene: -
J gene: TRBJ1-2
V gene: TRBV5-5
clone size: -
CDR3 DNA: TGTGCCAGCAGCTCCACTAGTGGACTCGGCTACACCTTC
CDR3 protein: CASSSTSGLGYTF

D gene: TRBD1
J gene: TRBJ2-5
V gene: TRBV7-9
clone size: few
CDR3 DNA: TGTGCCAGCAGCTTAGCCAGGGGGCAGGAGACCCAGTACTTC
CDR3 protein: CASSLARGQETQYF